This TCR beta chain originates from a study of blood T cell repertoires in COVID-19. Whole-study context: The samples span acute and convalescent COVID-19 from the United States, Italy and Spain. PBMCs, B-cell-depleted T cells, or T cells were the source of the cDNA or gDNA that made up the material.

In assigning cohorts, the study relied on participant-reported clinical history. Germline assignment: CDR1 ENHRY and CDR2 SYGVKD. V gave up 7 bases and J gave up 7 bases, with 13 bases separating them. The CDR3 is 13 residues long. This table comes from immunoSEQ multiplex PCR, and its TCRdb copy is limited to in-frame clones, with some not included. The sample holds about 200,000 clones, about 85% seen once. This receptor was obtained from a woman in her twenties or thirties who had recovered from COVID-19. Input material: PBMCs or T cells enriched from blood (not recorded which). The chain uses TRBV10-3 and TRBJ1-4, with a tentative D call TRBD1 (6 bases). The CDR3 DNA reads TGTGCCATCAAGGGGGTTGAGGCTGAAAAACTGTTTTTT. Translating it yields CAIKGVEAEKLFF.